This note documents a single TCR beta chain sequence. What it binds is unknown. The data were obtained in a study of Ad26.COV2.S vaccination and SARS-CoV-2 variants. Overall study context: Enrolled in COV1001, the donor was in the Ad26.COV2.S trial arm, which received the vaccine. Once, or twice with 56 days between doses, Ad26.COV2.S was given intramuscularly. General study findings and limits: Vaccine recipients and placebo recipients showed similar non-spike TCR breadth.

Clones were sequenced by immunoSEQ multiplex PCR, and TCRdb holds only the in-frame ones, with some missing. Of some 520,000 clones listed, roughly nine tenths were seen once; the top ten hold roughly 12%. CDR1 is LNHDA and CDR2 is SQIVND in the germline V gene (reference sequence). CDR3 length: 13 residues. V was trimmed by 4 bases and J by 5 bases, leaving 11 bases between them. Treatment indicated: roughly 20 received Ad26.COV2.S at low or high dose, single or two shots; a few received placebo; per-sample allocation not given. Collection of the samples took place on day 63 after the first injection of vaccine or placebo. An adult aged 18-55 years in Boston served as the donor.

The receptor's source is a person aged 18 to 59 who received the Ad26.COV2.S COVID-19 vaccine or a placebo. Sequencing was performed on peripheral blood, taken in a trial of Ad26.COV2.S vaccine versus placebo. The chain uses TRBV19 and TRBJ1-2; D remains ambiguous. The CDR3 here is CASSKPGVYGYTF. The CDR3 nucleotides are TGTGCCAGTAGTAAGCCCGGGGTTTATGGCTACACCTTC.